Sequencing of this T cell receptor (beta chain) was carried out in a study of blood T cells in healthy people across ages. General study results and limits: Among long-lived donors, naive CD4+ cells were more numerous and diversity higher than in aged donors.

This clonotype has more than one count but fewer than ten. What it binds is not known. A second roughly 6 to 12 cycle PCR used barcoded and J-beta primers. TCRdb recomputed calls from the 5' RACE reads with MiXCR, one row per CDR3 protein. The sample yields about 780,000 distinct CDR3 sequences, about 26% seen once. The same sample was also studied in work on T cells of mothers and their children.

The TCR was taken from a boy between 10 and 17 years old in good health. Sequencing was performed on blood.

This chain's CDR3 is CASGNTDNTEAFF. CDR3 bases: TGCGCCAGCGGGAATACAGACAACACTGAAGCTTTCTTT. The chain carries TRBV5-1 and TRBJ1-1; D remains unclear. Trimming took off 7 bases at V and 2 bases at J, with 12 bases between the two ends. CDR1 is SGHRS, CDR2 YFSETQ, per germline. The CDR3 spans 13 residues.